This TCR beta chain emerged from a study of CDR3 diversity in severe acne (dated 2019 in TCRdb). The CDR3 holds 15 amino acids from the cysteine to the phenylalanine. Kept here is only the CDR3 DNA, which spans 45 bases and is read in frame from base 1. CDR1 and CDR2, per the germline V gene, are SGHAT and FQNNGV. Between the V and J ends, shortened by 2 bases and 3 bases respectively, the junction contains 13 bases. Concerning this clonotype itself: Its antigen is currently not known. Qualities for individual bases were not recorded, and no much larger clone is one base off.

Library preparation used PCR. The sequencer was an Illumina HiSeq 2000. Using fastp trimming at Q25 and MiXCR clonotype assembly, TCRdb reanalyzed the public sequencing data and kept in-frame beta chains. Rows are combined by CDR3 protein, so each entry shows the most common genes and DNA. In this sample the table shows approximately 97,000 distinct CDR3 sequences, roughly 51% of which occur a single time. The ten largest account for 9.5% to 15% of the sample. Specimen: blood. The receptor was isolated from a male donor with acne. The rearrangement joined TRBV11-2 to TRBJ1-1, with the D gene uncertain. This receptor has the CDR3 CASSLLRLSDTEAFF. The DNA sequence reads TGTGCCAGCAGCTTATTAAGGTTGTCGGACACTGAAGCTTTCTTT.